This entry is about one TCR beta chain. The antigen remains unidentified. Data came from immunoSEQ multiplex PCR; TCRdb stores just in-frame clones and leaves some out. This table holds 60,000 or so clones, less than 95% found once. The data are from a study of CD4 T cells in relation to SARS-CoV-2 and coronaviruses. Study-wide findings and caveats: No donor gave both pre-pandemic and post-infection samples.

Before the COVID-19 pandemic, during about 2011-2019, CD4+ T cells were taken from unexposed donors. The V and J ends lost 5 bases and 7 bases respectively, with 9 bases between them. Germline loops: CDR1 PRHDT, CDR2 FYEKMQ (reference sequence). This CDR3 is built from 12 residues. This TCR was recovered from a human donor in good health. The rearrangement joins TRBV13 to TRBJ2-1, with no clear D. The source material was naive CD4+ T cells from PBMCs. Subset denoted: naive CD4+ T cells isolated by negative enrichment. CDR3: CASSAFLNEQFF. The CDR3 DNA reads as TGTGCCAGCAGCGCCTTCCTAAATGAGCAGTTCTTC.